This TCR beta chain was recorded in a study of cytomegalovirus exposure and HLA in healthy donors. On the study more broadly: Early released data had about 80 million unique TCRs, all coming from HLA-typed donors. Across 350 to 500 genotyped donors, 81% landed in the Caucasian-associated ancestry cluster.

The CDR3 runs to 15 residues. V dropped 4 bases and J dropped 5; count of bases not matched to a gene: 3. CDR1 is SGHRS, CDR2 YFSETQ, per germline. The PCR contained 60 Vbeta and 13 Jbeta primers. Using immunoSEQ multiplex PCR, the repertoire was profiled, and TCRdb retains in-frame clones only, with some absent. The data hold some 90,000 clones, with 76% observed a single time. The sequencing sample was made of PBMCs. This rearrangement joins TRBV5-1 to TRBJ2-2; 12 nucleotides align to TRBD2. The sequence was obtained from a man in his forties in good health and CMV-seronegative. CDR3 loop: CASSTSGGTTGELFF. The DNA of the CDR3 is TGCGCCAGCAGCACTAGCGGGGGGACAACCGGGGAGCTGTTTTTT.